Presented here are 23 T cell receptor beta chains from one specimen sequenced in a study of cytomegalovirus exposure and HLA in healthy donors. A multiplex PCR was run with 60 Vbeta primers and 13 Jbeta primers. The method was immunoSEQ multiplex PCR; TCRdb's version includes in-frame clones alone and lacks a portion of them. Seen here are about 160,000 clones, 70% to 80% observed once, and the top ten hold about a tenth. The sequenced sample consisted of PBMCs. These receptors all come from a man aged 18 to 29 in good health and CMV-seropositive.

The chain joins TRBV11-3 to TRBJ1-1; 11 nucleotides agree with TRBD1. Losses at the gene ends were 5 bases for V and 5 bases for J; bases not matched to a gene: 13. This CDR3 contains 17 residues. Germline loops: CDR1 SGHNT, CDR2 YENEEA. The CDR3 here is CASSVGQGATGLTEAFF. Here the CDR3 DNA reads TGTGCCAGCAGCGTCGGACAGGGGGCGACGGGTCTGACTGAAGCTTTCTTT.

The table lists this clone with a few counts. The genes are TRBV4-1 and TRBJ2-6, with a tentative D call TRBD1 (6 bases). Germline V gene lookup returns CDR1 MGHRA and CDR2 YSYEKL. V lost 4 bases and J 0 bases, leaving 10 bases between the germline ends. The CDR3 length is 16 residues. Here the CDR3 reads CASSLTGASGANVLTF. CDR3 bases: TGCGCCAGCAGCCTGACAGGAGCCTCTGGGGCCAACGTCCTGACTTTC.

J is TRBJ2-3 and V is TRBV4-1; 12 nucleotides agree with TRBD2. Germline V lookup: CDR1 MGHRA, CDR2 YSYEKL. Germline trimming cut 1 base from V and 6 bases from J; bases unmatched to any gene: 5. CDR3 length equals 16 residues. DNA of the CDR3: TGCGCCAGCAGCCAAGCCCCTAGCGGGAGGGGGGATACGCAGTATTTT. It yields the protein CASSQAPSGRGDTQYF.

This chain joins TRBV7-2 and TRBJ2-5, with D maybe TRBD1 (5 bases). V was shortened by 5 bases and J by 7 bases, with 17 bases between the two germline ends. The CDR3 is made up of 14 amino acids. Germline CDR1 and CDR2: SGHTA and FQGNSA. The CDR3 region is CASSPQQAAGTQYF. In DNA form, the CDR3 reads TGTGCCAGCAGCCCCCAACAGGCAGCCGGGACCCAGTACTTC.

This chain links TRBV6-1 with TRBJ1-4; weak D call: TRBD1 (6 bases). Germline CDR1 is MNHNS and CDR2 is SASEGT. V gave up 3 bases and J gave up 4 bases, with 6 bases separating them. The CDR3 spans 13 residues. CDR3 sequence (DNA): TGTGCCAGCAGTGACAGGGGTAATGAAAAACTGTTTTTT. It specifies CASSDRGNEKLFF.

The sample holds a few counts of this clone. J is TRBJ2-1 and V is TRBV6-1; the match to TRBD1 covers 10 bases. This CDR3 region has 14 residues. CDR1 is MNHNS and CDR2 is SASEGT in the germline V gene. Trimming removed 3 bases from V and 4 bases from J; junction bases left unmatched: 0. DNA of the CDR3: TGTGCCAGCAGTGAGGGACAGGGGTACAATGAGCAGTTCTTC. It is translated as CASSEGQGYNEQFF.

This sequence joins TRBV18 and TRBJ1-1, with TRBD1 as a possible D gene (5 bases). The V gene's germline CDR1 is KGHSH and CDR2 LQKENI. V was trimmed by 1 base and J by 5 bases, leaving 11 bases between them. This CDR3 has 14 amino acids. CDR3: CASSPLRRQTEAFF. The CDR3, as DNA: TGTGCCAGCTCACCACTACGACGACAGACTGAAGCTTTCTTT.

CDR3 coding DNA: TGCGCCAGCAGCCAAGATGCGGCTAGACCCAATGAGCAGTTCTTC. It translates to CASSQDAARPNEQFF. This rearrangement joins TRBV4-3 to TRBJ2-1; no definite D call. The germline gives CDR1 LGHNA, CDR2 YSLEER. Trimming took off 0 bases at V and 6 bases at J, with 12 bases between the two ends. The CDR3 has 15 amino acids.

CDR3 sequence (DNA): TGCGCCAGCAGCTTGACGGTCGACACCGGGGAGCTGTTTTTT. It is translated as CASSLTVDTGELFF. The V and J genes are TRBV5-1 and TRBJ2-2; D unclear. This CDR3 comprises 14 residues. Germline CDR1 and CDR2: SGHRS and YFSETQ. The V end was cut by 1 base, the J end by 3 bases, with 7 bases between.

This sequence joins TRBV11-2 and TRBJ2-1; 7 bases map to TRBD2. CDR1 and CDR2 from the germline V gene are SGHAT and FQNNGV. V was clipped by 7 bases and J by 8 bases; unmatched bases: 8. This CDR3 contains 13 residues. CDR3 bases: TGTGCCAGCACCCTTAGTGGGGGGGATGAGCAGTTCTTC. Translation: CASTLSGGDEQFF.

Only a few counts were recorded for this clone. CDR3 in DNA: TGTGCCAGCAGCTCGCCCCGTGGGGGCCGCTCCTACGAGCAGTACTTC. It translates to CASSSPRGGRSYEQYF. The chain links TRBV13 to TRBJ2-7; tentatively, D is TRBD1 (6 bases). V lost 4 bases and J 0 bases, leaving 16 bases between the germline ends. The CDR3 spans 16 residues. Germline V gives CDR1 PRHDT, CDR2 FYEKMQ (reference sequence).

The chain joins TRBV28 to TRBJ1-1; D is ambiguous. Germline loops: CDR1 MDHEN, CDR2 SYDVKM. The CDR3 covers 14 residues. Between the trimmed V and J ends, which lost 6 bases and 1 base, there was a span of 12 bases. This chain's CDR3 is CASSLSTPNTEAFF. The CDR3 DNA reads TGTGCCAGCAGCCTAAGTACCCCGAACACTGAAGCTTTCTTT.

V usage is TRBV30 and J usage is TRBJ2-3; 11 bases are a match to TRBD1. The CDR3 covers 17 residues. Germline CDR1 is GTSNPN and CDR2 is SVGIG (reference sequence). Losses at the gene ends were 4 bases for V and 6 bases for J; bases not matched to a gene: 15. CDR3 residues: CAWTPRPGQGDMDTQYF. The CDR3 coding sequence is TGTGCCTGGACCCCCCGGCCGGGACAGGGGGATATGGATACGCAGTATTTT.

This clone was seen a single time. The chain couples TRBV19 to TRBJ1-1; tentatively, D is TRBD1 (5 bases). V lost 5 bases and J lost 7, with 17 bases in between. The V gene's germline CDR1 is LNHDA and CDR2 SQIVND (reference sequence). The CDR3 length is 14 residues. The CDR3 region is CASSSKDSRFEAFF. The CDR3 DNA reads as TGTGCCAGTAGTTCTAAAGACAGCCGATTTGAAGCTTTCTTT. Looking up the rest from reference TRBV19 and TRBJ1-1 gives the full variable domain: DGGITQSPKYLFRKEGQNVTLSCEQNLNHDAMYWYRQDPGQGLRLIYYSQIVNDFQKGDIAEGYSVSREKKESFPLTVTSAQKNPTAFYLCASSSKDSRFEAFFGQGTRLTVV.

The chain has TRBV5-4 and TRBJ1-1, with D possibly matching TRBD1 (6 bases). From germline, CDR1 is SGHNT and CDR2 YYREEE (reference sequence). This CDR3 spans 14 amino acids. Trimming cost V 3 bases and J 2 bases, with 11 bases left between them. The CDR3 sequence: CASSSKTGNTEAFF. The CDR3 DNA sequence: TGTGCCAGCAGCTCGAAGACAGGTAACACTGAAGCTTTCTTT.

This chain connects TRBV2 to TRBJ1-1; the D is unclear. Germline V gene sequence: CDR1 SNHLY, CDR2 FYNNEI. The V end lost 9 bases, the J end lost 2 bases, and 10 bases lay between the germline ends. The CDR3 is 12 amino acids. CDR3: CARATPNTEAFF. The CDR3 nucleotides are TGTGCCAGGGCGACACCTAACACTGAAGCTTTCTTT.

The chain joins TRBV6-6 to TRBJ1-1; 8 bases agree with TRBD1. CDR3 length: 15 amino acids. J was trimmed by 11 bases and V by 5 bases; bases with no gene match: 16. CDR1 and CDR2 (germline): MNHNY, SVGAGI (reference sequence). Written as DNA, the CDR3 is TGTGCCAGCAGTCTCCCGGACAGGGCAACCCGAATGGCTTTCTTT. Translated, it gives CASSLPDRATRMAFF.

The genes are TRBV14 and TRBJ2-5; the D is unclear. In germline, CDR1 is SGHDN, CDR2 FVKESK. The V and J ends lost 1 base and 5 bases respectively, with 11 bases between them. This CDR3 region has 14 residues. CDR3 amino acids: CASSQGPNGETQYF. In DNA form, the CDR3 reads TGTGCCAGCAGCCAAGGGCCTAACGGGGAGACCCAGTACTTC.

The chain couples TRBV2 to TRBJ1-2, with unresolved D. Trimming left V 6 bases short and J 8 bases short, with 13 bases between. Germline V lookup: CDR1 SNHLY, CDR2 FYNNEI. The CDR3 is 12 amino acids. The CDR3 loop reads CASSLLRLGYTF. The CDR3 coding sequence is TGTGCCAGCAGCTTATTGAGGCTGGGCTACACCTTC.

J is TRBJ2-5 and V is TRBV7-9; D is perhaps TRBD2 (6 bases). Germline CDR1 is SEHNR and CDR2 is FQNEAQ (reference sequence). V dropped 3 bases and J dropped 0 bases, with 17 bases sitting between them. This CDR3 has 17 residues. The CDR3 nucleotides read TGTGCCAGCAGCTTGGGGTGGGTAGCGGAACACCAAGAGACCCAGTACTTC. It specifies CASSLGWVAEHQETQYF.

The rearrangement links TRBV7-2 to TRBJ2-1, with 10 bases fitting TRBD1. The V gene end was trimmed by 6 bases and the J gene end by 7 bases; junction bases not matched to a gene: 9. This CDR3 has 15 amino acids. CDR1 SGHTA and CDR2 FQGNSA come from the germline V gene. The CDR3 spells CASREPGQGRNEQFF. The CDR3 nucleotides read TGTGCCAGCAGAGAACCGGGACAGGGGAGGAATGAGCAGTTCTTC.

The V gene is TRBV27, the J gene TRBJ1-5; TRBD1 is a possible D gene (6 bases). Germline V gene sequence: CDR1 MNHEY, CDR2 SMNVEV (reference sequence). The CDR3 contains 17 residues. Trimming shortened V by 3 bases and J by 3 bases, and 18 bases separated the two germline ends. The CDR3 nucleotides are TGTGCCAGCAGTTTTTTTGGCCCAAGGGGGTCCAATCAGCCCCAGCATTTT. Translating it yields CASSFFGPRGSNQPQHF.

V and J are TRBV11-2 and TRBJ2-3; 7 nucleotides match TRBD2. The CDR3 is 16 residues long. The J segment lost 5 bases and the V segment lost 5 bases, leaving 13 bases of the junction unmatched. CDR1 SGHAT and CDR2 FQNNGV come from the germline V gene. CDR3 nucleotide sequence: TGTGCCAGCAGCATCGGACTAGTGGGGGATGGAGATACGCAGTATTTT. This encodes CASSIGLVGDGDTQYF. The full variable domain, rest sourced from reference TRBV11-2 and TRBJ2-3, is EAGVAQSPRYKIIEKRQSVAFWCNPISGHATLYWYQQILGQGPKLLIQFQNNGVVDDSQLPKDRFSAERLKGVDSTLKIQPAKLEDSAVYLCASSIGLVGDGDTQYFGPGTRLTVL.